This passage covers 25 T cell receptor beta chains from one sample sequenced in a study of T-cell reconstitution after alpha-beta-depleted transplantation in children. Preparation of the TCRbeta library used unique molecular identifiers. Each CDR3 protein gets one entry after TCRdb re-called the PCR reads with MiXCR. Among fewer than 500,000 distinct CDR3 sequences listed, roughly 44% were seen once. This material consisted of PBMCs, taken before TCRalphabeta/CD19-depleted stem cell transplant. The receptors originated from a girl aged 2 to 9 with aplastic anemia, due to receive a stem cell transplant.

The rearrangement uses TRBV20-1 and TRBJ2-3, with TRBD2 matching 10 bases. Germline V gives CDR1 DFQATT, CDR2 SNEGSKA (reference sequence). After removal of 6 bases from V and 2 bases from J, the junction contained 5 bases not matched to a gene. The CDR3 spans 14 residues. The CDR3: CSASGTSVTDTQYF. DNA for the CDR3: TGCAGTGCCTCCGGGACTAGCGTCACAGATACGCAGTATTTT.

In this sample, this clonotype turned up a few times. The V call is TRBV5-8, the J call TRBJ2-5; possibly TRBD2 for D (6 bases). Germline-derived CDR1 and CDR2 are SGHTS and YDEGEE. The CDR3 runs to 15 residues. Trimming removed 0 bases from V and 4 bases from J, with 13 bases in between. The CDR3 region is CASSLEGRRGETQYF. The CDR3 region has the DNA TGTGCCAGCAGCTTGGAGGGGAGGAGGGGAGAGACCCAGTACTTC.

V is TRBV20-1 and J is TRBJ2-3; D call uncertain. From germline, CDR1 is DFQATT and CDR2 SNEGSKA (reference sequence). CDR3 length: 12 amino acids. Between the trimmed V and J ends, which lost 6 bases and 6 bases, there was a span of 13 bases. The CDR3 DNA follows: TGCAGTGCCCCCGTGGGGTCGGATACGCAGTATTTT. Translation: CSAPVGSDTQYF.

The V gene is TRBV18, the J gene TRBJ1-2, with D tentatively TRBD1 (5 bases). The CDR3 sequence is 14 residues long. Trimming cost V 1 base and J 2 bases, with 8 bases left between them. Germline loops: CDR1 KGHSH, CDR2 LQKENI. The CDR3 DNA reads TGTGCCAGCTCACCACAGACAGCCAACTATGGCTACACCTTC. As protein: CASSPQTANYGYTF.

The gene calls are TRBV29-1 and TRBJ1-4; no clear D. Trimming took off 0 bases at V and 5 bases at J, with 7 bases between the two ends. This CDR3 spans 13 amino acids. Germline loops: CDR1 SQVTM, CDR2 ANQGSEA. CDR3 bases: TGCAGCGTTGAAGATCCGGGGAATGAAAAACTGTTTTTT. Translated, it gives CSVEDPGNEKLFF.

The chain employs TRBV20-1 and TRBJ2-1, with 8 bases aligning to TRBD1. CDR1 is DFQATT and CDR2 is SNEGSKA in the germline V gene (reference sequence). The CDR3 has 14 residues. Trimming took 6 bases from V and 3 from J; bases not matched to a gene: 7. CDR3 in DNA: TGCAGTGCCTCGGACAGGGCTTTCTACAATGAGCAGTTCTTC. This encodes CSASDRAFYNEQFF.

This clonotype was seen repeatedly, ten times or more. This chain joins TRBV7-2 and TRBJ2-1; no clear D gene. CDR3 length: 13 residues. Trimming took 1 base from V and 6 from J, leaving 7 bases between them. Germline V gene lookup returns CDR1 SGHTA and CDR2 FQGNSA. The CDR3 DNA reads as TGTGCCAGCAGCTTAGGTCAGATCAATGAGCAGTTCTTC. Its protein is CASSLGQINEQFF. The full variable domain, its missing parts supplied by reference TRBV7-2 and TRBJ2-1, is GAGVSQSPSNKVTEKGKDVELRCDPISGHTALYWYRQSLGQGLEFLIYFQGNSAPDKSGLPSDRFSAERTGGSVSTLTIQRTQQEDSAVYLCASSLGQINEQFFGPGTRLTVL.

This clonotype has ten or more counts. The chain is built from TRBV7-2 and TRBJ2-2; the match to TRBD1 covers 8 bases. The CDR3 loop spans 14 amino acids. Germline values: CDR1 SGHTA, CDR2 FQGNSA. Trimming took 4 bases from V and 5 from J; bases not matched to a gene: 3. CDR3 sequence (DNA): TGTGCCAGCAGCTCAAGACAGGGGACCGGGGAGCTGTTTTTT. Translation: CASSSRQGTGELFF. The whole variable domain, filled in from reference TRBV7-2 and TRBJ2-2, reads GAGVSQSPSNKVTEKGKDVELRCDPISGHTALYWYRQSLGQGLEFLIYFQGNSAPDKSGLPSDRFSAERTGGSVSTLTIQRTQQEDSAVYLCASSSRQGTGELFFGEGSRLTVL.

In this sample, this clonotype turned up many times. The chain links TRBV5-1 to TRBJ1-1; D gene ambiguous. V was shortened by 0 bases and J by 7 bases, with 19 bases between the two germline ends. The CDR3 extends over 16 amino acids. CDR1 and CDR2 from the germline V gene are SGHRS and YFSETQ. The CDR3, as DNA: TGCGCCAGCAGCTTGGGCAGTGGCCAGTCTCTACTTGAAGCTTTCTTT. It specifies CASSLGSGQSLLEAFF.

This clonotype has more than one count but fewer than ten. DNA of the CDR3: TGTGCCAGCAGCCCTAGGGTCTTAGCGTCGAATTCCTACAATGAGCAGTTCTTC. Protein product: CASSPRVLASNSYNEQFF. This chain links TRBV4-2 with TRBJ2-1, with D possibly being TRBD2 (5 bases). This CDR3 is 18 amino acids long. Trimming removed 4 bases at V and 1 base at J, with 20 bases between. Germline-derived CDR1 and CDR2 are LGHNA and YNFKEQ.

CDR3 sequence (DNA): TGTGCCAGCAGCCCACAAATCGGACAGGCCACGACTTTCACCTTC. It encodes CASSPQIGQATTFTF. The chain recombines TRBV27 with TRBJ1-2; TRBD1 agrees at 7 bases. Germline V gives CDR1 MNHEY, CDR2 SMNVEV (reference sequence). This CDR3 has 15 amino acids. V dropped 6 bases and J dropped 13; count of bases not matched to a gene: 20.

This rearrangement joins TRBV7-2 to TRBJ2-5; no firm D call. The germline V gene has CDR1 SGHTA and CDR2 FQGNSA. V dropped 4 bases and J dropped 9 bases, with 15 bases sitting between them. The CDR3 is 13 residues long. CDR3 in DNA: TGTGCCAGCAGCTCGGACCTTAGAACGGCCCAGTACTTC. It yields the protein CASSSDLRTAQYF.

The rearrangement joins TRBV9 to TRBJ2-6; D not certain. Germline V CDR1 and CDR2: SGDLS, YYNGEE. The CDR3 extends over 15 amino acids. V lost 0 bases to trimming and J lost 0 bases, with 4 bases between them. The CDR3 reads CASSVGISGANVLTF. In DNA, the CDR3 is TGTGCCAGCAGCGTAGGTATCTCTGGGGCCAACGTCCTGACTTTC.

This chain joins TRBV30 and TRBJ1-2; TRBD1 aligns across 8 bases. The V gene end was trimmed by 1 base and the J gene end by 6 bases; junction bases not matched to a gene: 4. Germline V gene lookup returns CDR1 GTSNPN and CDR2 SVGIG (reference sequence). The length of the CDR3 is 13 residues. This CDR3 reads CAWSDQGADGYTF. CDR3 nucleotide sequence: TGTGCCTGGAGTGATCAGGGGGCAGATGGCTACACCTTC.

V gene TRBV4-1 combines with J gene TRBJ1-2; 9 bases align to TRBD1. J gave up 8 bases and V 0 bases, and 7 bases lay outside the gene matches. CDR1 MGHRA and CDR2 YSYEKL come from the germline V gene. This CDR3 region has 15 residues. CDR3 DNA sequence: TGCGCCAGCAGCCAAGATAGGGGACAGGGAGACGGCTACACCTTC. It codes for CASSQDRGQGDGYTF.

The chain couples TRBV12-5 to TRBJ2-1; 8 bases align to TRBD1. The CDR3 covers 16 residues. Germline V CDR1 and CDR2: LGHNT, FRNRAP. The ends lost 5 bases at V and 2 bases at J; junction bases unmatched: 8. CDR3 region: CASGPTPGQAYNEQFF. The CDR3 coding sequence is TGTGCTAGTGGTCCGACACCGGGACAGGCCTACAATGAGCAGTTCTTC.

This clonotype was seen more than once but under ten times. The chain carries TRBV25-1 and TRBJ1-6, with 7 bases lining up with TRBD1. The CDR3 runs to 18 residues. CDR1 is MGHDK and CDR2 is SYGVNS in the germline V gene. The V gene end was trimmed by 3 bases and the J gene end by 8 bases; junction bases not matched to a gene: 16. CDR3 region: CASSEGTLDRPNHSPLHF. The CDR3 DNA reads TGTGCCAGCAGTGAGGGGACATTGGACAGGCCTAACCATTCACCCCTCCACTTT.

The chain has TRBV7-2 and TRBJ2-1, with D possibly matching TRBD2 (7 bases). The CDR3 sequence is 16 residues long. Germline V lookup: CDR1 SGHTA, CDR2 FQGNSA. Deletions cut 0 bases from V and 6 bases from J, with 15 bases between. Here the CDR3 DNA reads TGTGCCAGCAGCTTAGCGGGGGGAGGGGGAGTCAATGAGCAGTTCTTC. Protein sequence: CASSLAGGGGVNEQFF.

There are a few counts of this clonotype. This chain joins TRBV7-2 and TRBJ1-1; D not certain. From germline, CDR1 is SGHTA and CDR2 FQGNSA. Trimming shortened V by 3 bases and J by 0 bases, and 8 bases separated the two germline ends. The CDR3 consists of 14 residues. The CDR3 DNA reads as TGTGCCAGCAGCTTGAGGCGGTTGAACACTGAAGCTTTCTTT. Translated, it gives CASSLRRLNTEAFF.

This clonotype came up a few times. The chain has TRBV12-3 or TRBV12-4 and TRBJ2-3; D unclear. This CDR3 is built from 12 residues. Trimming removed 3 bases at V and 6 bases at J, with 7 bases between. The CDR3 reads CASSFFGDTQYF. The CDR3 DNA reads as TGTGCCAGCAGTTTTTTTGGGGATACGCAGTATTTT.

This chain uses TRBV5-1 with TRBJ1-4; D ambiguous. Trimming removed 1 base at V and 0 bases at J, with 10 bases between. Germline assignment: CDR1 SGHRS and CDR2 YFSETQ. This CDR3 has 16 residues. The CDR3 DNA is TGCGCCAGCAGCTTGTGGGCAGATTCAACTAATGAAAAACTGTTTTTT. As protein: CASSLWADSTNEKLFF. The variable domain in full, completed from reference TRBV5-1 and TRBJ1-4, reads KAGVTQTPRYLIKTRGQQVTLSCSPISGHRSVSWYQQTPGQGLQFLFEYFSETQRNKGNFPGRFSGRQFSNSRSEMNVSTLELGDSALYLCASSLWADSTNEKLFFGSGTQLSVL.

The chain is built from TRBV6-1 and TRBJ2-7, with D possibly TRBD2 on 5 matching bases. Germline V CDR1 and CDR2: MNHNS, SASEGT. The CDR3 spans 14 residues. Trimming left V 5 bases short and J 1 base short, with 12 bases between. The CDR3 here is CASSLARASYEQYF. CDR3 nucleotides: TGTGCCAGCAGTCTAGCAAGAGCATCCTACGAGCAGTACTTC.

This rearrangement joins TRBV29-1 to TRBJ2-2; no clear D gene. This CDR3 is built from 12 residues. Germline lookup yields CDR1 SQVTM and CDR2 ANQGSEA. V shed 5 bases and J shed 1 base, with 5 bases lying between them. CDR3 nucleotide sequence: TGCAGCGTTAGCAGGAACACCGGGGAGCTGTTTTTT. Translation gives CSVSRNTGELFF.

A few counts support this clonotype. The chain has TRBV4-2 and TRBJ2-1; a weak D match, TRBD1 (6 bases). The CDR3 covers 15 residues. Germline V gene sequence: CDR1 LGHNA, CDR2 YNFKEQ. Trimming removed 3 bases at V and 9 bases at J, with 18 bases between. Written as DNA, the CDR3 is TGTGCCAGCAGCCACGTGACAGGAATTAACGGTGAGCAGTTCTTC. Protein product: CASSHVTGINGEQFF.

V gene TRBV5-6 combines with J gene TRBJ2-1; D is unresolved. CDR1 SGHDT and CDR2 YYEEEE come from the germline V gene. The V gene lost 0 bases and the J gene lost 5 bases, with 15 bases spanning the gap. The CDR3 runs 16 residues. Here the CDR3 DNA reads TGTGCCAGCAGCTTGGCCGGCAAATCCGCGGACAATGAGCAGTTCTTC. Translating gives CASSLAGKSADNEQFF. Full variable domain (missing parts from reference TRBV5-6 and TRBJ2-1): DAGVTQSPTHLIKTRGQQVTLRCSPKSGHDTVSWYQQALGQGPQFIFQYYEEEERQRGNFPDRFSGHQFPNYSSELNVNALLLGDSALYLCASSLAGKSADNEQFFGPGTRLTVL.